Below, 22 T cell receptor beta chains from the same sample are listed, as sequenced in a study of vaccination and CD4 T cells after COVID-19. Described treatment: approximately 9-day PBMC culture with coronavirus spike peptide pools or control peptides (ViraFEST assay). The antigens of these receptors remain unknown. The Oncomine TCR Beta short-read assay sequenced DNA from cultured CD4+ T cells. Using its own MiXCR run on the PCR reads, TCRdb lists one record per CDR3 protein. In the table there are around 4,600 distinct CDR3 sequences, 30% to 35% of which are singletons. The sequencing sample was made of CD4+ T cells from blood, cultured in vitro. These receptor sequences come from a human donor who had recovered from COVID-19.

Judged by abundance, this clonotype is large. This sequence joins TRBV5-1 and TRBJ1-1; D might be TRBD1 (6 bases). The CDR3 length is 15 residues. V was cut by 4 bases and J by 5 bases, with 18 bases left in between. The germline CDR1 and CDR2 sequences are SGHRS and YFSETQ. CDR3 residues: CASSGGRGLDTEAFF. CDR3 nucleotides: TGCGCCAGCAGCGGGGGTCGGGGGCTTGATACTGAAGCTTTCTTT.

This clonotype came up a few times. The V gene is TRBV7-3, the J gene TRBJ2-1; 11 nucleotides line up with TRBD2. The V and J ends lost 5 bases and 15 bases, in that order; junction bases with no gene match: 15. CDR3 length: 15 amino acids. Germline lookup yields CDR1 SGHTA and CDR2 FQGTGA. DNA of the CDR3: TGTGCCAGCAGCCCTAATAGCGGGAGGGGGTCGTATCGGTTCTTC. This codes for CASSPNSGRGSYRFF.

V is TRBV5-1 and J is TRBJ1-2; D possibly corresponds to TRBD1 (6 bases). The germline CDR1 and CDR2 sequences are SGHRS and YFSETQ. The CDR3 contains 15 residues. V lost 4 bases and J lost 4, with 17 bases in between. For the CDR3, the DNA is TGCGCCAGCAGCCTTAATCAGGGGATCGTCTATGGCTACACCTTC. It specifies CASSLNQGIVYGYTF.

The rearrangement joins TRBV11-2 to TRBJ1-5; D unresolved. V dropped 5 bases and J dropped 6 bases, with 11 bases sitting between them. CDR1 SGHAT and CDR2 FQNNGV come from the germline V gene. The CDR3 loop spans 13 amino acids. CDR3 DNA sequence: TGTGCCAGCAGCCCAAGCCTCCGTCAGCCCCAGCATTTT. This translates into CASSPSLRQPQHF.

The rearrangement joins TRBV20-1 to TRBJ2-7, with D possibly being TRBD1 (6 bases). Looked up from germline, CDR1 is DFQATT and CDR2 is SNEGSKA (reference sequence). The V end lost 3 bases, the J end lost 0 bases, and 12 bases lay between the germline ends. The CDR3 contains 14 residues. The CDR3 region is CSARGGQNSYEQYF. The CDR3 DNA sequence: TGCAGTGCTAGGGGTGGACAGAACTCCTACGAGCAGTACTTC.

In DNA form, the CDR3 reads TGTGCCAGCAGTGCCACTCATGGACAGCGCTATGGCTACACCTTC. This translates into CASSATHGQRYGYTF. The chain carries TRBV6-1 and TRBJ1-2; TRBD1 is a possible D gene (6 bases). Trimming cost V 4 bases and J 4 bases, with 16 bases left between them. The CDR3 totals 15 residues. CDR1 is MNHNS and CDR2 is SASEGT in the germline V gene.

V usage is TRBV5-6 and J usage is TRBJ1-5; D is undetermined. The germline V and J ends were trimmed by 4 bases and 1 base, with 3 bases remaining between them. Germline V gene data show CDR1 as SGHDT and CDR2 as YYEEEE. The CDR3 totals 12 residues. The CDR3 here is CASSLSNQPQHF. CDR3 sequence (DNA): TGTGCCAGCAGCCTAAGCAATCAGCCCCAGCATTTT.

This clonotype came up a few times. The chain combines TRBV15 with TRBJ1-4, with TRBD1 identical over 8 bases. Trimming removed 4 bases from V and 3 bases from J; junction bases left unmatched: 7. The germline V gene has CDR1 LNHNV and CDR2 YYDKDF (reference sequence). The CDR3 is 16 residues long. The chain's CDR3 is CATSKGQVTPNEKLFF. CDR3 DNA: TGTGCCACCAGCAAGGGACAGGTTACACCTAATGAAAAACTGTTTTTT.

This sequence joins TRBV6-2 or TRBV6-3 and TRBJ2-3; 8 bases map to TRBD2. V lost 6 bases to trimming and J lost 1 base; unmatched junction nucleotides: 0. CDR3 length: 13 residues. Germline V gene sequence: CDR1 MNHEY, CDR2 SVGEGT. CDR3 in amino acids: CASRTSGTDTQYF. The DNA of the CDR3 is TGTGCCAGCAGGACTAGCGGCACAGATACGCAGTATTTT.

This clonotype was seen a handful of times. This sequence joins TRBV6-1 and TRBJ2-5, with D possibly being TRBD1 (6 bases). The CDR3 is made up of 13 amino acids. The V gene's germline CDR1 is MNHNS and CDR2 SASEGT. Trimming took off 8 bases at V and 2 bases at J, with 12 bases between the two ends. As DNA, the CDR3 is TGTGCCAGCGGCAGACAGGCGCAAGAGACCCAGTACTTC. Translated: CASGRQAQETQYF.

The chain recombines TRBV20-1 with TRBJ2-5; perhaps D is TRBD1 or TRBD2 (5 bases each). Germline lookup yields CDR1 DFQATT and CDR2 SNEGSKA (reference sequence). The V end lost 5 bases, the J end lost 2 bases, and 24 bases lay between the germline ends. The length of the CDR3 is 17 residues. The CDR3 here is CSAEGLAHLGRQETQYF. The CDR3 nucleotides read TGCAGTGCTGAGGGGCTGGCACACCTAGGGAGACAAGAGACCCAGTACTTC.

This clonotype was detected only a few times. The V call is TRBV6-5, the J call TRBJ1-5; 7 bases line up with TRBD1. The junction had 10 bases not matched to a gene; V was cut back by 2 bases and J by 0 bases. This CDR3 has 18 residues. Germline V gene data show CDR1 as MNHEY and CDR2 as SVGAGI. The CDR3 region has the DNA TGTGCCAGCAGTTACACCTCGGGACAGCGAAATAGCAATCAGCCCCAGCATTTT. Translating gives CASSYTSGQRNSNQPQHF.

The chain recombines TRBV5-4 with TRBJ2-1; possibly TRBD2 for D (5 bases). V was shortened by 2 bases and J by 0 bases, with 9 bases between the two germline ends. Per the germline V gene, CDR1 is SGHNT and CDR2 is YYREEE (reference sequence). The CDR3 extends over 15 amino acids. In nucleotides, the CDR3 is TGTGCCAGCAGCTTTAGACTAAGCTCCTACAATGAGCAGTTCTTC. Encoded protein: CASSFRLSSYNEQFF. The complete variable domain, with remaining parts taken from reference TRBV5-4 and TRBJ2-1, reads ETGVTQSPTHLIKTRGQQVTLRCSSQSGHNTVSWYQQALGQGPQFIFQYYREEENGRGNFPPRFSGLQFPNYSSELNVNALELDDSALYLCASSFRLSSYNEQFFGPGTRLTVL.

Only a few counts were recorded for this clonotype. The V and J genes are TRBV5-4 and TRBJ2-3; D unclear. There are 14 residues in the CDR3. The germline V gene encodes CDR1 SGHNT and CDR2 YYREEE (reference sequence). The V and J ends lost 6 bases and 3 bases respectively, with 14 bases between them. CDR3 in DNA: TGTGCCAGCAATCGCGGTAGCACTACAGATACGCAGTATTTT. The encoded protein is CASNRGSTTDTQYF.

V usage is TRBV4-1 and J usage is TRBJ2-1; the match to TRBD2 covers 13 bases. From germline, CDR1 is MGHRA and CDR2 YSYEKL. CDR3 length: 20 amino acids. The V gene end was trimmed by 3 bases and the J gene end by 1 base; junction bases not matched to a gene: 12. CDR3 nucleotides: TGCGCCAGCAGCCACCAGCGGACTAGCGGGAGTATTAGGTCCTACAATGAGCAGTTCTTC. This codes for CASSHQRTSGSIRSYNEQFF.

The chain joins TRBV4-1 to TRBJ1-1, with TRBD1 matching 8 bases. CDR3 length equals 14 residues. Germline V lookup: CDR1 MGHRA, CDR2 YSYEKL. Losses at the gene ends were 3 bases for V and 3 bases for J; bases not matched to a gene: 3. The CDR3 here is CASSHRQGHTEAFF. CDR3 DNA sequence: TGCGCCAGCAGCCACCGACAGGGGCACACTGAAGCTTTCTTT.

This clonotype showed up just a few times. The chain links TRBV12-3 or TRBV12-4 to TRBJ2-7; no clear D. The CDR3 totals 12 residues. Trimming cost V 4 bases and J 8 bases, with 12 bases left between them. The CDR3 DNA reads as TGTGCCAGCAGTTCACCAGAGCTGAAGCAGTACTTC. This codes for CASSSPELKQYF.

This clonotype was observed a handful of times. The chain is built from TRBV11-2 and TRBJ1-5; D is unclear. Germline CDR1 reads SGHAT; CDR2 reads FQNNGV. This CDR3 has 13 amino acids. V gave up 1 base and J gave up 6 bases, with 7 bases separating them. The CDR3 nucleotides are TGTGCCAGCAGCTTAGGTTACCCTCAGCCCCAGCATTTT. Its translation is CASSLGYPQPQHF.

By share of the sample, this clonotype is medium-sized. The chain is built from TRBV6-5 and TRBJ2-6; no definite D call. In germline, CDR1 is MNHEY, CDR2 SVGAGI. The CDR3 has 17 residues. V was clipped by 0 bases and J by 1 base, with 10 bases between them. CDR3 in DNA: TGTGCCAGCAGTTACTCGGCTGTGGTATCTGGGGCCAACGTCCTGACTTTC. Its translation: CASSYSAVVSGANVLTF.

Judged by abundance, this clonotype is medium-sized. The gene calls are TRBV7-2 and TRBJ2-5; no firm D call. This CDR3 contains 12 residues. V lost 6 bases and J lost 0, with 5 bases in between. Germline V gene lookup returns CDR1 SGHTA and CDR2 FQGNSA. The CDR3 DNA is TGTGCCAGCAGACCCAACCAAGAGACCCAGTACTTC. Translated, it gives CASRPNQETQYF.

This clonotype was seen a few times. V usage is TRBV9 and J usage is TRBJ2-1; 10 positions match TRBD2. Trimming at V came to 1 base and at J to 9 bases, leaving 10 bases not matched to a gene. Germline CDR1 is SGDLS and CDR2 is YYNGEE. The CDR3 has 16 amino acids. The CDR3 is CASSVFVSGGKGEQFF. The CDR3 DNA is TGTGCCAGCAGCGTATTTGTTAGCGGGGGGAAGGGTGAGCAGTTCTTC.

The chain is built from TRBV5-4 and TRBJ2-1; TRBD2 might be the D (5 bases). The germline V gene encodes CDR1 SGHNT and CDR2 YYREEE (reference sequence). Trimming took 3 bases from V and 5 from J, leaving 18 bases between them. This CDR3 contains 16 residues. CDR3 loop: CASSSPARRPHNEQFF. The CDR3 DNA reads TGTGCCAGCAGCTCCCCTGCCCGGAGGCCCCACAATGAGCAGTTCTTC.